This T cell receptor (beta chain) appears in the sequencing data of a study of T cell responses to AZD1222 COVID-19 vaccine. Study findings and constraints: Two doses of AZD1222 preceded a rise in Spike-specific TCR breadth and depth. At baseline, just a handful of AZD1222 recipients tested seropositive. Across the whole spike, CD4 TCRs peaked at regions 160-218 and 743-854.

Data came from immunoSEQ multiplex PCR; TCRdb stores just in-frame clones and leaves some out. The profile covers just under 75,000 clones, with less than 85% appearing a single time and 45% to 50% taken by the ten largest. Concerning this clone: No antigen is known for it.

The ends lost 5 bases at V and 4 bases at J; junction bases unmatched: 7. CDR3 length: 15 amino acids. Germline CDR1 SGHTA, CDR2 FQGNSA. Recipients boosted at about 4 weeks or about 12 weeks are pooled. The sequences come from peripheral blood, collected 28 days after the second AZD1222 dose. The rearrangement links TRBV7-2 to TRBJ2-1; 8 bases align to TRBD1. The sequence came from an adult who received the AZD1222 COVID-19 vaccine. The CDR3 nucleotides are TGTGCCAGCAGCCTAACAGGGGGACAGTACAATGAGCAGTTCTTC. This encodes CASSLTGGQYNEQFF.